The next 27 T cell receptor beta chains were all read from a single sample in a study of cytotoxic CD8 clonotypes in ibrutinib-treated CLL (dated by TCRdb to the early 2020s). The library relied on the immunoSEQ multiplex PCR assay. In its TCRdb copy, this immuneACCESS table keeps in-frame sequences only and misses some clones. Where compared with another copy, unresolved V genes explain less than half of these, and the others have no known cause. This sample comprises around 50,000 clones, 55% to 70% of them detected only once. The ten largest account for roughly 22% of the sample. This specimen's time point label, interpreted: approximately 2 years on ibrutinib. The material sequenced was PBMCs, taken after 24 months of ibrutinib treatment. The source of these receptors is a human donor with chronic lymphocytic leukemia.

This clone has a handful of counts. The chain carries TRBV6-4 and TRBJ2-7; maybe TRBD2 (7 bases). The germline V and J ends were trimmed by 8 bases and 0 bases, with 17 bases remaining between them. The V gene's germline CDR1 is MRHNA and CDR2 SNTAGT. The CDR3 consists of 15 residues. CDR3: CASWSRGALSYEQYV. DNA of the CDR3: TGTGCCAGCTGGAGCCGGGGGGCTCTCTCCTACGAGCAGTACGTC.

The chain combines TRBV4-2 with TRBJ1-2; a weak D match, TRBD1 (5 bases). The germline CDR1 and CDR2 sequences are LGHNA and YNFKEQ. The CDR3 totals 12 residues. V lost 3 bases and J lost 7, with 9 bases in between. The CDR3 sequence: CASSQQGRGYTF. DNA of the CDR3: TGTGCCAGCAGCCAGCAGGGACGTGGCTACACCTTC.

The CDR3 nucleotides are TGTGCCAGCAGCCCCCTAGCGGGACAGCCGAACACTGAAGCTTTCTTT. Amino acids: CASSPLAGQPNTEAFF. This chain joins TRBV14 and TRBJ1-1; 7 bases align to TRBD1. The CDR3 covers 16 residues. Germline V CDR1 and CDR2: SGHDN, FVKESK. After removal of 4 bases from V and 1 base from J, the junction contained 9 bases not matched to a gene.

The chain uses TRBV29-1 and TRBJ2-2; either TRBD1 or TRBD2 may fit D (5 bases each). Per the germline V gene, CDR1 is SQVTM and CDR2 is ANQGSEA. V lost 6 bases and J 5 bases, leaving 13 bases between the germline ends. The CDR3 spans 13 residues. CDR3 nucleotides: TGCAGCGTAATACGAGGGGATACCGGGGAGCTGTTTTTT. It encodes CSVIRGDTGELFF.

This chain links TRBV19 with TRBJ1-5; no clear D. V gave up 4 bases and J gave up 5 bases, with 12 bases separating them. This CDR3 has 14 amino acids. The V gene's germline CDR1 is LNHDA and CDR2 SQIVND (reference sequence). The CDR3 loop is CASSKSLLDQPQHF. Here the CDR3 DNA reads TGTGCCAGTAGTAAATCGCTTCTCGATCAGCCCCAGCATTTT.

The rearrangement joins TRBV29-1 to TRBJ2-7; TRBD2 matches at 8 bases. The CDR3 length is 15 residues. CDR1 SQVTM and CDR2 ANQGSEA come from the germline V gene. The J segment lost 2 bases and the V segment lost 3 bases, leaving 9 bases of the junction unmatched. CDR3 region: CSVEVEVAGTYEQYF. DNA of the CDR3: TGCAGCGTTGAGGTCGAAGTAGCGGGAACCTACGAGCAGTACTTC.

The chain combines TRBV7-2 with TRBJ2-1, with D maybe TRBD1 (6 bases). Trimming left V 5 bases short and J 7 bases short, with 15 bases between. Germline-derived CDR1 and CDR2 are SGHTA and FQGNSA. This CDR3 comprises 14 residues. The CDR3 region has the DNA TGTGCCAGCAGCCAAGAATACAGGGTAAATGAGCAGTTCTTC. This translates into CASSQEYRVNEQFF.

This sequence joins TRBV10-2 and TRBJ2-1, with D possibly matching TRBD2 (5 bases). This CDR3 spans 16 amino acids. Trimming cost V 3 bases and J 0 bases, with 12 bases left between them. The V gene's germline CDR1 is WSHSY and CDR2 SAAADI. The CDR3 nucleotides are TGCGCCAGCAGTGAAATACAGCGGTTCTCCTACAATGAGCAGTTCTTC. Translation: CASSEIQRFSYNEQFF.

This sequence joins TRBV9 and TRBJ2-7; 9 bases line up with TRBD1. With V trimmed by 4 bases and J by 5 bases, 10 bases remained unmatched. Germline lookup yields CDR1 SGDLS and CDR2 YYNGEE. The CDR3 length is 15 residues. The CDR3 DNA follows: TGTGCCAGCAGCCCCAGAGGGACAGGGAACCACGAGCAGTACTTC. This gives the protein CASSPRGTGNHEQYF. The full variable domain, rest sourced from reference TRBV9 and TRBJ2-7, is DSGVTQTPKHLITATGQRVTLRCSPRSGDLSVYWYQQSLDQGLQFLIQYYNGEERAKGNILERFSAQQFPDLHSELNLSSLELGDSALYFCASSPRGTGNHEQYFGPGTRLTVT.

The V call is TRBV5-1, the J call TRBJ2-7, with D tentatively TRBD1 (5 bases). The CDR3 loop spans 13 amino acids. Trimming left V 1 base short and J 5 bases short, with 10 bases between. Germline-derived CDR1 and CDR2 are SGHRS and YFSETQ. CDR3 protein: CASSLTGSHEQYV. The CDR3, as DNA: TGCGCCAGCAGCTTGACAGGTAGCCACGAGCAGTACGTC.

The V gene is TRBV19, the J gene TRBJ2-7; perhaps TRBD1 as D (5 bases). This CDR3 is 15 amino acids long. V lost 3 bases to trimming and J lost 0 bases, with 12 bases between them. CDR1 and CDR2 from the germline V gene are LNHDA and SQIVND (reference sequence). Written as DNA, the CDR3 is TGTGCCAGTAGTATGAGTGGGGCCTTCTCCTACGAGCAGTACTTC. Protein sequence: CASSMSGAFSYEQYF.

The V gene is TRBV4-1, the J gene TRBJ2-2, with D possibly matching TRBD1 (6 bases). CDR1 and CDR2 (germline): MGHRA, YSYEKL. The CDR3 runs to 15 residues. V was clipped by 3 bases and J by 5 bases, with 13 bases between them. The CDR3: CASSQDYRATGELFF. CDR3 coding DNA: TGCGCCAGCAGCCAGGATTACAGGGCTACCGGGGAGCTGTTTTTT.

The chain recombines TRBV30 with TRBJ1-5; 8 bases map to TRBD1. Trimming cost V 7 bases and J 2 bases; bases outside gene matches: 10. Germline CDR1 is GTSNPN and CDR2 is SVGIG (reference sequence). CDR3 size: 15 residues. CDR3 in amino acids: CASQPGGAGNQPQHF. The CDR3 nucleotides are TGTGCCTCCCAGCCAGGGGGCGCCGGCAATCAGCCCCAGCATTTT.

The table lists this clone with a count of one. The chain is built from TRBV5-6 and TRBJ2-1, with D unclear. CDR3 length: 15 amino acids. CDR1 and CDR2 from the germline V gene are SGHDT and YYEEEE. The ends were cut back, 2 bases at V and 9 bases at J, with 18 bases in the middle. The CDR3 DNA sequence: TGTGCCAGCAGCTTTTTAGGGCTAGGCAACAGTGAGCAGTTCTTC. Encoded protein: CASSFLGLGNSEQFF.

The chain uses TRBV4-2 and TRBJ2-5; a weak D match, TRBD2 (5 bases). Germline V gives CDR1 LGHNA, CDR2 YNFKEQ. This CDR3 is built from 15 residues. V lost 2 bases and J lost 2, with 12 bases in between. CDR3 amino acids: CASSQYSGNQETQYF. The DNA of the CDR3 is TGTGCCAGCAGCCAATATTCCGGGAATCAAGAGACCCAGTACTTC.

The V gene is TRBV19, the J gene TRBJ1-5; maybe TRBD1 (5 bases). Trimming shortened V by 7 bases and J by 3 bases, and 13 bases separated the two germline ends. CDR3 length: 14 residues. The germline gives CDR1 LNHDA, CDR2 SQIVND (reference sequence). For the CDR3, the DNA is TGTGCCAGTACCCCTGGGGGTTTCAATCAGCCCCAGCATTTT. Translated: CASTPGGFNQPQHF.

The CDR3 nucleotides are TGTGCCAGCAGCCCCGGTGGGAATTCACCCCTCCACTTT. Translated, it gives CASSPGGNSPLHF. The chain combines TRBV7-8 with TRBJ1-6, with no clear D. This CDR3 is built from 13 residues. In germline, CDR1 is SGHVS, CDR2 FQNEAQ. Trimming stripped 5 bases from V and 7 bases from J, with 9 bases between. Filled out from reference TRBV7-8 and TRBJ1-6, the complete variable domain reads GAGVSQSPRYKVAKRGQDVALRCDPISGHVSLFWYQQALGQGPEFLTYFQNEAQLDKSGLPSDRFFAERPEGSVSTLKIQRTQQEDSAVYLCASSPGGNSPLHFGNGTRLTVT.

The chain uses TRBV5-5 and TRBJ2-1; 7 nucleotides match TRBD2. V shed 4 bases and J 4 bases; nucleotides not matched to a gene: 8. Germline CDR1 reads SGHKS; CDR2 reads YYEKEE (reference sequence). The CDR3 totals 15 residues. This CDR3 is CASSPSGEGYNEQFF. The CDR3 DNA is TGTGCCAGCAGCCCTAGCGGCGAGGGGTACAATGAGCAGTTCTTC.

This chain links TRBV11-2 with TRBJ1-1, with D hard to call. The germline gives CDR1 SGHAT, CDR2 FQNNGV. Trimming pared 5 bases from V and 10 bases from J, leaving 17 bases between. The CDR3 extends over 13 amino acids. The CDR3 spells CASSPGLGRSAFF. The CDR3 region has the DNA TGTGCCAGCAGCCCCGGGTTGGGCAGATCAGCTTTCTTT.

J is TRBJ2-2 and V is TRBV2, with D perhaps matching TRBD1 (5 bases). CDR1 and CDR2 from the germline V gene are SNHLY and FYNNEI. The CDR3 length is 14 residues. V was clipped by 8 bases and J by 4 bases, with 14 bases between them. CDR3 sequence: CASGRQGFTGELFF. In DNA, the CDR3 is TGTGCCAGCGGTCGGCAGGGCTTCACCGGGGAGCTGTTTTTT.

The V call is TRBV5-1, the J call TRBJ2-3; D unresolved. The CDR3 runs 15 residues. CDR1 SGHRS and CDR2 YFSETQ come from the germline V gene. Trimming took 0 bases from V and 3 from J, leaving 11 bases between them. The CDR3 is CASSLDSQLTDTQYF. The CDR3 DNA reads TGCGCCAGCAGCTTGGACAGTCAGCTGACAGATACGCAGTATTTT.

The chain is built from TRBV11-2 and TRBJ2-7; D is undetermined. The CDR3 totals 14 residues. Germline V gives CDR1 SGHAT, CDR2 FQNNGV. With 2 bases removed from V and 5 bases from J, the gap between germline ends came to 13 bases. CDR3 amino acids: CASSLSTGAHEQYF. CDR3 DNA: TGTGCCAGCAGCTTAAGCACTGGAGCCCACGAGCAGTACTTC.

On this clone: A single base is all that separates this from a far larger clone, so a read error is likely. The sample contains more than one DNA sequence encoding this CDR3. CDR3 sequence: CASSPALGTPLHF. The CDR3 DNA reads TGCGCCAGCAGCCCGGCCCTTGGTACACCCCTCCACTTT. This chain joins TRBV5-1 and TRBJ1-6; D unresolved. The ends were cut back, 4 bases at V and 11 bases at J, with 13 bases in the middle. CDR1 is SGHRS and CDR2 is YFSETQ in the germline V gene. This CDR3 contains 13 residues. Together with reference TRBV5-1 and TRBJ1-6, the CDR3 gives the full variable domain: KAGVTQTPRYLIKTRGQQVTLSCSPISGHRSVSWYQQTPGQGLQFLFEYFSETQRNKGNFPGRFSGRQFSNSRSEMNVSTLELGDSALYLCASSPALGTPLHFGNGTRLTVT.

The chain carries TRBV14 and TRBJ1-4; D call uncertain. The length of the CDR3 is 16 residues. Trimming pared 0 bases from V and 4 bases from J, leaving 12 bases between. Germline V gene sequence: CDR1 SGHDN, CDR2 FVKESK. CDR3 sequence reads: CASSQDWTLGNEKLFF. CDR3 DNA sequence: TGTGCCAGCAGCCAAGATTGGACTCTCGGTAATGAAAAACTGTTTTTT.

The rearrangement joins TRBV2 to TRBJ2-5; perhaps D is TRBD1 or TRBD2 (5 bases each). CDR3 length: 14 amino acids. Trimming left V 7 bases short and J 7 bases short, with 19 bases between. The germline V gene has CDR1 SNHLY and CDR2 FYNNEI. This CDR3 reads CASTLRGVPGTQYF. CDR3 nucleotide sequence: TGTGCCAGCACCCTCAGAGGGGTCCCTGGGACCCAGTACTTC.

Only a few counts were recorded for this clone. V gene TRBV6-4 combines with J gene TRBJ2-1, with D maybe TRBD1 (5 bases). V lost 5 bases and J 6 bases, leaving 17 bases between the germline ends. This CDR3 region has 15 residues. In germline, CDR1 is MRHNA, CDR2 SNTAGT. CDR3 coding DNA: TGTGCCAGCAGTCTATCTCAATCTAGGGGCAATGAGCAGTTCTTC. It yields the protein CASSLSQSRGNEQFF.

V and J are TRBV27 and TRBJ2-5; 7 positions agree with TRBD2. Looked up from germline, CDR1 is MNHEY and CDR2 is SMNVEV (reference sequence). The junction had 10 bases not matched to a gene; V was cut back by 10 bases and J by 5 bases. CDR3 length equals 13 residues. The CDR3 DNA reads as TGTGCCACCGGAAGGGCGGGGGTGGAGACCCAGTACTTC. Translated, it gives CATGRAGVETQYF.